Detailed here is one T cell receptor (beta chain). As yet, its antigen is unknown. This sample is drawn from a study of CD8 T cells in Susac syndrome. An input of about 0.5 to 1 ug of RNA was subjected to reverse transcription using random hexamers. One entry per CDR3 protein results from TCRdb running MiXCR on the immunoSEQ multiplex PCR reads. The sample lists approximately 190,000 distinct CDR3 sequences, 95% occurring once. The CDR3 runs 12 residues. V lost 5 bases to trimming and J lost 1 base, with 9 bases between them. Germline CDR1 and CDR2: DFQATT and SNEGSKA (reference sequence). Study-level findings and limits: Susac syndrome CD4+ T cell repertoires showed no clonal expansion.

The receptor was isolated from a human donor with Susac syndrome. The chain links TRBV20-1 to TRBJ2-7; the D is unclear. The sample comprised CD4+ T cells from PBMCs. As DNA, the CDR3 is TGCAGTGCTTCAAAAGTTTCCTACGAGCAGTACTTC. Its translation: CSASKVSYEQYF.